The subject of this entry is one T cell receptor beta chain. The sample originates from a study of response to subunit inactivated influenza vaccine. TCRdb used MiXCR to reprocess the RT-PCR reads, holding one entry per CDR3 protein. The data hold more than 500,000 distinct CDR3 sequences, with around 11% observed a single time. Germline V CDR1 and CDR2: KGHSH, LQKENI. CDR3 size: 16 residues. V lost 3 bases and J lost 3, with 17 bases in between. These records were also assigned to another study, of T cells expressing NK-cell markers. Per that paper: For TCR beta, cDNA was produced by 5'RACE template switching with UMIs.

The sequenced sample was PBMCs from blood, obtained on the day of vaccination. The rearrangement links TRBV18 to TRBJ1-1; maybe TRBD1 (5 bases). This receptor was obtained from a man aged 45-65 years who received an inactivated influenza vaccine. The CDR3 sequence: CASSPPGAGGYTEAFF. The DNA for the CDR3 is TGTGCCAGCTCACCGCCCGGGGCCGGAGGATACACTGAAGCTTTCTTT.